This T cell receptor beta chain was profiled in a study of cytomegalovirus exposure and HLA in healthy donors. Overall study: Earlier sequencing of approximately 180 million T cells yielded roughly 100 million unique TCR beta sequences.

The primer mix had 60 Vbeta and 13 Jbeta primers. Data came from immunoSEQ multiplex PCR; TCRdb stores just in-frame clones and leaves some out. The table lists around 170,000 clones, almost 80% of them singletons. This clone was counted only a few times. This clonotype originated in a male donor in good health and CMV-seronegative. The sample consisted of PBMCs.

In nucleotides, the CDR3 is TGCGCCAGCAGCCAACCTGGGGAGGGCGCCTATGGCTACACCTTC. Translated: CASSQPGEGAYGYTF. This chain joins TRBV4-1 and TRBJ1-2, with D hard to call. This CDR3 comprises 15 residues. The V gene lost 2 bases and the J gene lost 4 bases, with 14 bases spanning the gap. The germline V gene has CDR1 MGHRA and CDR2 YSYEKL.